The T cell receptor (beta chain) under discussion was sequenced for a study of blood T cell repertoires in COVID-19. Study details: Italy, Spain and the United States were the sources of the convalescent and acute COVID-19 samples.

A remark on this clone: One end of the junction varies from germline; a read error may be responsible.

Germline V lookup: CDR1 SGHTA, CDR2 FQGTGA. The CDR3 is made up of 13 amino acids. As originally analysed: For nucleated cells, counts were estimated from reference gene primer amplification. Some clones are missing from TCRdb's copy, which holds only in-frame ones; the method was immunoSEQ multiplex PCR. V and J calls and clone size follow that table, whereas D and trimming were derived from the DNA. The profile shows 220,000 or so clones, about four fifths of them singletons. Input material: peripheral blood. The TCR was taken from a woman in her twenties or thirties who had recovered from COVID-19. The chain recombines TRBV7-3 with TRBJ2-1, with D possibly matching TRBD2 (5 bases). This chain's CDR3 is CASSLTQRMERFF. In nucleotides, the CDR3 is TGTGCCAGCAGCTTAACTCAGCGGATGGAGCGGTTCTTC. Complete variable domain (other parts from reference TRBV7-3 and TRBJ2-1): GAGVSQTPSNKVTEKGKYVELRCDPISGHTALYWYRQSLGQGPEFLIYFQGTGAADDSGLPNDRFFAVRPEGSVSTLKIQRTERGDSAVYLCASSLTQRMERFFGPGTRLTVL.